This T cell receptor (beta chain) emerged from a study of shared clonotypes between healthy human individuals. The repertoire was sequenced with immunoSEQ multiplex PCR; TCRdb's copy has only in-frame clones and lacks some. This table has 1 million to 1.2 million clones, 60% to 85% appearing once. Into CD45RA+ naive and CD45RA-negative memory subsets, the CD4+ cells were split. CDR3 length: 14 residues. V lost 4 bases and J lost 0, with 10 bases in between. Per the germline V gene, CDR1 is SGHTS and CDR2 is YDEGEE. The sequenced sample consisted of memory CD4+ T cells from PBMCs. This sample's subset: CD45RA-negative fraction. This TCR was recovered from a young man in good health. Some clones in this sample may be carry-over from other donors' samples. This rearrangement joins TRBV5-8 to TRBJ1-2, with unresolved D. The chain's CDR3 is CASSLDGPNYGYTF. CDR3 in DNA: TGTGCCAGCAGCCTGGACGGGCCTAACTATGGCTACACCTTC.